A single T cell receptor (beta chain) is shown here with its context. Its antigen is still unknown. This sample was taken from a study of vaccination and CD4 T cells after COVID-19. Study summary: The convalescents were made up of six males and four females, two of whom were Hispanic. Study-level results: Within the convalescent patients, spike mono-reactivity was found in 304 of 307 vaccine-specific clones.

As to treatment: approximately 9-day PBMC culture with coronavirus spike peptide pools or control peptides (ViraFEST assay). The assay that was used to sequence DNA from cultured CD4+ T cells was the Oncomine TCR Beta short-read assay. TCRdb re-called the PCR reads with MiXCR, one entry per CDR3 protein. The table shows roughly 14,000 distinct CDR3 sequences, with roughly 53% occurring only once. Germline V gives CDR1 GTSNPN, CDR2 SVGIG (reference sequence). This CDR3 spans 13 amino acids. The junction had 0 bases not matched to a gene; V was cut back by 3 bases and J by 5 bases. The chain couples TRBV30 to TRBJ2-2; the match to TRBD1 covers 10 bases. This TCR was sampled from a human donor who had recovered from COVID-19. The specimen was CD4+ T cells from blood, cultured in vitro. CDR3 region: CAWRGQGTGELFF. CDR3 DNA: TGTGCCTGGAGGGGACAGGGGACCGGGGAGCTGTTTTTT. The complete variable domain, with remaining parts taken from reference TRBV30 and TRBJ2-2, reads SQTIHQWPATLVQPVGSPLSLECTVEGTSNPNLYWYRQAAGRGLQLLFYSVGIGQISSEVPQNLSASRPQDRQFILSSKKLLLSDSGFYLCAWRGQGTGELFFGEGSRLTVL.